This is a list of T cell receptor beta chains from one sample in a study of T cell responses to AZD1222 COVID-19 vaccine. Measured with immunoSEQ multiplex PCR; TCRdb has only the in-frame clones, and not every one. In the table there are 84,000 or so clones, 90% of which are singletons. The material sequenced was peripheral blood, taken 28 days after the second AZD1222 dose. The receptor source for this set is an adult who received the AZD1222 COVID-19 vaccine. CDR3s include the opening cysteine and the closing phenylalanine or tryptophan. The D gene is left open where the match is weak. Expanded clones are given a class, and other clones once, few, many or no size at all.

>TRBV11-3|TRBJ1-4|.|.
CASSLGGGDGEKLFF
TGTGCCAGCAGCTTAGGGGGCGGCGACGGGGAAAAACTGTTTTTT
>TRBV29-1|TRBJ1-2|.|.
CSVADSWSEGYTF
TGCAGCGTTGCGGACAGTTGGTCGGAGGGCTACACCTTC
>TRBV6-1|TRBJ1-1|.|.
CASSDDAFLTEAFF
TGTGCCAGCAGTGATGACGCTTTCCTCACTGAAGCTTTCTTT
>TRBV6-2/TRBV6-3|TRBJ1-3|.|.
CASSYSSRDVYSGNTIYF
TGTGCCAGCAGTTACTCTTCCCGGGACGTATACTCTGGAAACACCATATATTTT
>TRBV7-9|TRBJ1-1|.|.
CASSRGYDEAFF
TGTGCCAGCAGCCGTGGGTACGATGAAGCTTTCTTT
>TRBV25-1|TRBJ1-1|.|TRBD1
CASSVGQGTTEAFF
TGTGCCAGCAGTGTTGGACAGGGGACCACTGAAGCTTTCTTT
>TRBV3-1/TRBV3-2|TRBJ2-7|.|.
CASSQEGPAYEQYF
TGTGCCAGCAGCCAAGAGGGACCCGCCTACGAGCAGTACTTC
>TRBV7-8|TRBJ1-4|.|TRBD1
CASSSGGPNEKLFF
TGTGCCAGCAGCTCAGGGGGCCCCAATGAAAAACTGTTTTTT
>TRBV5-4|TRBJ1-2|.|TRBD1
CASSRDSAAYGYTF
TGTGCCAGCAGCCGGGACAGTGCGGCCTATGGCTACACCTTC
>TRBV28|TRBJ2-7|.|.
CASSPSPIPF
TGTGCCAGCAGTCCATCCCCAATACCTTTC
>TRBV29-1|TRBJ1-2|.|.
CSVGTGQRGYTF
TGCAGCGTTGGAACAGGCCAGAGAGGCTACACCTTC
>TRBV11-2|TRBJ2-1|few|.
CASSLRGGWHEQFF
TGTGCCAGCAGCTTAAGGGGGGGTTGGCATGAGCAGTTCTTC
>TRBV7-2|TRBJ1-1|.|.
CASSFSGVRNTEAFF
TGTGCCAGCAGCTTCTCGGGGGTAAGGAACACTGAAGCTTTCTTT
>TRBV30|TRBJ1-5|.|.
CAWSVTRSSSYSNQPQHF
TGTGCCTGGAGTGTAACCCGAAGCAGCAGTTATAGCAATCAGCCCCAGCATTTT
>TRBV11-3|TRBJ2-6|.|TRBD1
CASSGGQGVAGANVLTF
TGTGCCAGCAGCGGGGGACAGGGGGTGGCTGGGGCCAACGTCCTGACTTTC
>TRBV9|TRBJ1-1|.|.
CASSEQGMNTEAFF
TGTGCCAGCTCTGAACAGGGAATGAACACTGAAGCTTTCTTT
>TRBV11-2|TRBJ1-1|.|.
CASSLAGIRAEAFF
TGTGCCAGCAGCTTAGCAGGTATCCGCGCTGAAGCTTTCTTT
>TRBV5-5|TRBJ2-7|.|.
CASSLGGVSYEQYF
TGTGCCAGCAGCTTGGGAGGCGTTTCCTACGAGCAGTACTTC
>TRBV7-9|TRBJ1-4|.|TRBD1
CASSSKPPGQGGKLFF
TGTGCCAGCAGCTCCAAACCACCGGGACAGGGCGGAAAACTGTTTTTT
>TRBV4-2|TRBJ2-7|.|.
CASSQVLSSYEQYF
TGTGCCAGCAGCCAAGTCTTAAGCTCCTACGAGCAGTACTTC
>TRBV29-1|TRBJ1-1|.|.
CSVQRLNTEAFF
TGCAGCGTACAAAGGCTGAACACTGAAGCTTTCTTT
>TRBV7-6|TRBJ1-1|.|.
CASSLSGALEYAEAFF
TGTGCCAGCAGCTTAAGTGGGGCTTTGGAATATGCTGAAGCTTTCTTT
>TRBV5-1|TRBJ2-2|.|.
CASAYGATGELFF
TGCGCCAGCGCCTACGGGGCCACCGGGGAGCTGTTTTTT
>TRBV30|TRBJ1-1|.|.
CAWSVLGGRNTEAFF
TGTGCCTGGAGTGTGTTGGGGGGGCGGAACACTGAAGCTTTCTTT
>TRBV3-1/TRBV3-2|TRBJ2-7|once|.
CASSAGSGQYSYEQYF
TGTGCCAGCAGCGCCGGGTCGGGCCAGTACTCCTACGAGCAGTACTTC
>TRBV6-5|TRBJ1-1|.|TRBD1
CASSRQGNTEAFF
TGTGCCAGCAGCCGACAGGGGAACACTGAAGCTTTCTTT
>TRBV3-1/TRBV3-2|TRBJ1-5|few|.
CASSQALGGLGQPQHF
TGTGCCAGCAGCCAAGCCCTAGGGGGTTTGGGTCAGCCCCAGCATTTT
>TRBV7-2|TRBJ1-1|.|.
CASSSLGSGTEAFF
TGTGCCAGCAGCTCCCTCGGGTCTGGCACTGAAGCTTTCTTT
>TRBV29-1|TRBJ2-1|.|TRBD2
CSVTSGAREQFF
TGCAGTGTGACTAGCGGGGCTCGGGAGCAGTTCTTC
>TRBV29-1|TRBJ2-7|.|.
CSVWSEGYEQYF
TGCAGCGTTTGGAGTGAAGGCTACGAGCAGTACTTC
>TRBV3-1/TRBV3-2|TRBJ1-1|.|.
CASSTATDTEAFF
TGTGCCAGCAGCACGGCTACGGACACTGAAGCTTTCTTT
>TRBV7-2|TRBJ2-7|.|TRBD2
CASSLGGRQEQYF
TGTGCCAGCAGCTTGGGCGGGAGGCAAGAGCAGTACTTC
>TRBV30|TRBJ2-7|.|.
CAWSQVYEQYF
TGTGCCTGGAGTCAGGTCTACGAGCAGTACTTC
>TRBV5-1|TRBJ1-6|once|.
CASSLGQFSPLHF
TGCGCCAGCAGCTTGGGACAGTTCTCACCCCTCCACTTT
>TRBV2|TRBJ1-4|once|.
CASSDGQGREKLFF
TGTGCCAGCAGTGACGGGCAGGGGCGGGAAAAACTGTTTTTT
>TRBV5-1|TRBJ2-7|.|TRBD1
CASSLDRGQDEQYF
TGCGCCAGCAGCTTGGACAGGGGGCAGGACGAGCAGTACTTC